This TCR beta chain was retrieved from a study of blood T cell repertoires in COVID-19. Study information: The United States, Italy and Spain provided the acute and convalescent COVID-19 samples. Sample material is recorded as cDNA or gDNA derived from T cells, B-cell-depleted T cells, or PBMCs.

Two negative PCRs, clearance, or symptom resolution were required of recovered Cohort 3 donors. Original analysis: It was from reference gene primer amplification that nucleated cell counts were estimated. Generated by immunoSEQ multiplex PCR, the TCRdb table keeps only in-frame clones and is missing some. For V, J and clone size, that table is used; D and trimming come from the DNA. The sample holds around 300,000 clones, roughly 90% seen once. Trimming shortened V by 5 bases and J by 1 base, and 11 bases separated the two germline ends. CDR1 and CDR2 from the germline V gene are SGHTA and FQGTGA. The CDR3 spans 14 residues.

The sequenced sample was PBMCs or T cells enriched from blood (not recorded which). The chain recombines TRBV7-3 with TRBJ1-1, with a weak D call TRBD1 (5 bases). The receptor's source is a woman aged 35 to 49 who had recovered from COVID-19. DNA of the CDR3: TGTGCCAGCAGCCCGGGGGGGACGAACACTGAAGCTTTCTTT. Its protein is CASSPGGTNTEAFF.